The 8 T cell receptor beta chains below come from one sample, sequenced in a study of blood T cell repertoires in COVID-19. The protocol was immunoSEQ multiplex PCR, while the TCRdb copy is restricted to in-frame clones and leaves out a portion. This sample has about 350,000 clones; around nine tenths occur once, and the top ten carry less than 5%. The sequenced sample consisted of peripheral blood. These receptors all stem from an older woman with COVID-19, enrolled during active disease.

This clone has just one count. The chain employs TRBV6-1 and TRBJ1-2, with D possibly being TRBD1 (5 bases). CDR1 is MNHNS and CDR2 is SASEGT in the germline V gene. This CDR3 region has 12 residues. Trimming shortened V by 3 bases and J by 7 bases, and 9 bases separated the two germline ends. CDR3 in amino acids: CASSDRVSGYTF. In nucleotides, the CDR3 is TGTGCCAGCAGTGACAGGGTCAGTGGCTACACCTTC.

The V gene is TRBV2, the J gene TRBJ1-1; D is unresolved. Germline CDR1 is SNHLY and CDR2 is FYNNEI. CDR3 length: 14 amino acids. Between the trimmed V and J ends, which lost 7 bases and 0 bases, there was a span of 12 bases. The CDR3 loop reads CASTEASMNTEAFF. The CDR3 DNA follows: TGTGCCAGCACCGAAGCTTCCATGAACACTGAAGCTTTCTTT.

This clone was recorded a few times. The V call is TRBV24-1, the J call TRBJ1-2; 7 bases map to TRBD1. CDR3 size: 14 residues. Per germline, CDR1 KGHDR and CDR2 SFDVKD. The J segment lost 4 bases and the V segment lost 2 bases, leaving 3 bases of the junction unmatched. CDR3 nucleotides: TGTGCCACCAGTGATTATGACAGGGCCTATGGCTACACCTTC. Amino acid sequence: CATSDYDRAYGYTF.

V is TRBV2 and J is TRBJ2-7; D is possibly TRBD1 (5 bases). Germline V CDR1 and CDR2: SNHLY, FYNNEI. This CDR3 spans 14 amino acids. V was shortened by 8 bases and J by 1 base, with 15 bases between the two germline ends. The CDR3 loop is CASLFDRASYEQYF. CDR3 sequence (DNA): TGTGCCAGCCTTTTTGACAGAGCTTCCTACGAGCAGTACTTC.

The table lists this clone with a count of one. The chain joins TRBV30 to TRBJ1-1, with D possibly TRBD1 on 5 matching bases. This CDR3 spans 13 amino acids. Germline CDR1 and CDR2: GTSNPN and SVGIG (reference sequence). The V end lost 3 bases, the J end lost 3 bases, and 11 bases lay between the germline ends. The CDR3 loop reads CAWRTQGYTEAFF. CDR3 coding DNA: TGTGCCTGGAGGACCCAGGGCTACACTGAAGCTTTCTTT.

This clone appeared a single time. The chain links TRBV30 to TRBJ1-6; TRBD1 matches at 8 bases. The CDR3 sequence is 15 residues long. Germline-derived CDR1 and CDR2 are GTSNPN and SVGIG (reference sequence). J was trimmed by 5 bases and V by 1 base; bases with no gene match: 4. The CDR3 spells CAWSALDRDNSPLHF. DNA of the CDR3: TGTGCCTGGAGTGCCTTGGACAGGGATAATTCACCCCTCCACTTT.

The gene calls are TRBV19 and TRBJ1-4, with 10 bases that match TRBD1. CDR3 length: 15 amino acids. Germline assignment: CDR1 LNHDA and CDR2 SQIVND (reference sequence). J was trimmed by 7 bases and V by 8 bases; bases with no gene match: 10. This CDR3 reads CASSRDRGGGEKLFF. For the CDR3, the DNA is TGTGCCAGTTCCCGGGACAGGGGTGGCGGTGAAAAACTGTTTTTT.

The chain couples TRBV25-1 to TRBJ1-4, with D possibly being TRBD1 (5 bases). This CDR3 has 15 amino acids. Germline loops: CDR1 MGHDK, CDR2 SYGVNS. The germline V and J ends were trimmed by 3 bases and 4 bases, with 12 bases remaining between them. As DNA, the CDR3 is TGTGCCAGCAGTGAGGGGGGAGGACTTAATGAAAAACTGTTTTTT. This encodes CASSEGGGLNEKLFF.